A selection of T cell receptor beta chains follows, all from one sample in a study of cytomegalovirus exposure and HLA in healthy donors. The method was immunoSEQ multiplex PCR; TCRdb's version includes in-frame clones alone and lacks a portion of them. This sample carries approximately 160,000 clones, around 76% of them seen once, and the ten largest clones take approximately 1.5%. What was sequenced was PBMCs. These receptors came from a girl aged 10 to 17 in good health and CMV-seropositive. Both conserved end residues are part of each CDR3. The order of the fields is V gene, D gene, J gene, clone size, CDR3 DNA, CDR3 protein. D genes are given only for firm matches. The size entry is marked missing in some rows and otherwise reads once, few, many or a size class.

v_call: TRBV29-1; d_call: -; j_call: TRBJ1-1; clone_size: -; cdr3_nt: TGCAGCGTCCAAGAGCAGGGGAACACTGAAGCTTTCTTT; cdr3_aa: CSVQEQGNTEAFF
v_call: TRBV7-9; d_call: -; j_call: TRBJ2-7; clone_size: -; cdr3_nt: TGTGCCAGCAGCGTAGACGGCGGATACTACGAGCAGTACTTC; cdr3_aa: CASSVDGGYYEQYF
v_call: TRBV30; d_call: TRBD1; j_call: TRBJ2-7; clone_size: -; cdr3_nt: TGTGCCTGGAGTGATGACAGGGGGTCCCCCTACGAGCAGTACTTC; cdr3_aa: CAWSDDRGSPYEQYF
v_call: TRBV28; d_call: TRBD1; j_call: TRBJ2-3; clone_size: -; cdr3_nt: TGTGCCAGCAGGCGCGACAGGGGCACAGATACGCAGTATTTT; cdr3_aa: CASRRDRGTDTQYF
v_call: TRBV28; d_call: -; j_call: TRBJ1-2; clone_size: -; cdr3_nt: TGTGCCAGCAGGGGGCTGGAAAGCTTAGTTTCCTATGGCTACACCTTC; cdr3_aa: CASRGLESLVSYGYTF
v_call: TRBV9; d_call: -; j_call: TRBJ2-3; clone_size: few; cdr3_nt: TGTGCCAGCAGCGACTGGAGCGATACGCAGTATTTT; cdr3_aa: CASSDWSDTQYF
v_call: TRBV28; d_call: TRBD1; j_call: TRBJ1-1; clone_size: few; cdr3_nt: TGTGCCAGCAGTTGGTACAGGGGTGCGATGAACACTGAAGCTTTCTTT; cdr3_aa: CASSWYRGAMNTEAFF
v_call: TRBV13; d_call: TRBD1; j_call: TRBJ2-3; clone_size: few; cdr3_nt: TGTGCCAGCAGCTTAGAGGGACAGGGTCCGCAGTATTTT; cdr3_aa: CASSLEGQGPQYF
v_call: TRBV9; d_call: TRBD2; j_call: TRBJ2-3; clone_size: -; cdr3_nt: TGTGCCAGCAGCGTAGTGCGACCGGGAGGTACAGATACGCAGTATTTT; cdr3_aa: CASSVVRPGGTDTQYF
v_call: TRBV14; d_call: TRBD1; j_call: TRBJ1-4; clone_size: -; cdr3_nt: TGTGCCAGCAGCCGCCGGGACAGGGGGCGATGGTTTAATGAAAAACTGTTTTTT; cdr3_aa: CASSRRDRGRWFNEKLFF
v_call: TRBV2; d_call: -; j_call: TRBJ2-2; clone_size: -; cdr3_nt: TGTGCCAGCACCCCCCCGGCAGGGGAGGGAACCGGGGAGCTGTTTTTT; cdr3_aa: CASTPPAGEGTGELFF
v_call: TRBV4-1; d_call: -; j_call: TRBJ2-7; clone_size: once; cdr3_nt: TGCGCCAGCAGCCAAGATCGGGGGTACGAGCAGTACTTC; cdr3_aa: CASSQDRGYEQYF
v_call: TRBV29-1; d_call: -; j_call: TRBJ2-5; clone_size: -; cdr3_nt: TGCAGCGTTGATGGGTCAGGGAGGGAGACCCAGTACTTC; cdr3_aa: CSVDGSGRETQYF
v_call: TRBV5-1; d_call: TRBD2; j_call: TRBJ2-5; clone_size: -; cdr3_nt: TGCGCCAGCAGCTTGGGCCTAGCGGGAAGAGAGACCCAGTACTTC; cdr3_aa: CASSLGLAGRETQYF
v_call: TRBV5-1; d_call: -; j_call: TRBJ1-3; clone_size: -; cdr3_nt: TGCGCCAGCAGCTTGGCGCCAGACAACTCTGGAAACACCATATATTTT; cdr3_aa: CASSLAPDNSGNTIYF
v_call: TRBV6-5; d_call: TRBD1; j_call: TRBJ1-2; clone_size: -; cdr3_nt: TGTGCCAGCATGAGGACAGGGGCGCGTGGCTACACCTTC; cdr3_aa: CASMRTGARGYTF
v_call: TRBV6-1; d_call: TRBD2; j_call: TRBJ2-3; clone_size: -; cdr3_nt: TGTGCCAGCAGTGAGTCCGGGGGGGGAGATACGCAGTATTTT; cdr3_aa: CASSESGGGDTQYF
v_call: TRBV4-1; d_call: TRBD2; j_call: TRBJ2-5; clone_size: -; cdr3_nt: TGCGCCAGCAGCCGGGGACTAGCGGGGGGGCGGGAGACCCAGTACTTC; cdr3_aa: CASSRGLAGGRETQYF
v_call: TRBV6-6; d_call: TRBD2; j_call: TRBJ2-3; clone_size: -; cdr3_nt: TGTGCCAGCAGTTCACTAGCGGGGGGGCCCACAGATACGCAGTATTTT; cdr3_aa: CASSSLAGGPTDTQYF
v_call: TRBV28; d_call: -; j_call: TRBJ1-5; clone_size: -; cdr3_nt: TGTGCCAGCAGTACCCCCGTTAGTCAGCCCCAGCATTTT; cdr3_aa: CASSTPVSQPQHF
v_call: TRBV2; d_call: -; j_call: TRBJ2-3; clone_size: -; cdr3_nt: TGTGCCAGCAGTAACCGGGTCACTCCAGATACGCAGTATTTT; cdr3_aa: CASSNRVTPDTQYF
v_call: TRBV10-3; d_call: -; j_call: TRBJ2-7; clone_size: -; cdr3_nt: TGTGCCATCAGTGAGGGAGCCTCCTACGAGCAGTACTTC; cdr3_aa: CAISEGASYEQYF
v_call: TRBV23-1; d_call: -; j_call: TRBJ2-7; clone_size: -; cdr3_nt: TGCGCCAGCAGTCAATTGAGAGGTTACGAGCAGTACTTC; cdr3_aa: CASSQLRGYEQYF
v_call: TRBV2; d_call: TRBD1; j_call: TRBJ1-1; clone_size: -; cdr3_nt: TGTGCCAGCAGGGACAGGGGCATGAACACTGAAGCTTTCTTT; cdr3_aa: CASRDRGMNTEAFF
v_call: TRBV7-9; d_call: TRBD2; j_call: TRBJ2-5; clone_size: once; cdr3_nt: TGTGCCAGCAGCCTGGGACTAGCGGGGGTGGAGACCCAGTACTTC; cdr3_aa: CASSLGLAGVETQYF
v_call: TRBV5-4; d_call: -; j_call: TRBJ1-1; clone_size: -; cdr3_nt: TGTGCCAGCAGCTTTACAGGGAACACTGAAGCTTTCTTT; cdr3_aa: CASSFTGNTEAFF
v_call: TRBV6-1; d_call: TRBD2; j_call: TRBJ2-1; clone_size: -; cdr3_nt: TGTGCCAGCAGTCTACTAGCGGGAACTAACAATGAGCAGTTCTTC; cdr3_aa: CASSLLAGTNNEQFF
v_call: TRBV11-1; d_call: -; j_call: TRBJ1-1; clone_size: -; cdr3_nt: TGTGCCAGCAGCTTTCAGGGCTTGGTGAACACTGAAGCTTTCTTT; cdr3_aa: CASSFQGLVNTEAFF
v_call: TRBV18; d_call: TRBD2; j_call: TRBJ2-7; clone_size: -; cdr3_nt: TGTGCCAGCTCAGCCGGACTAGCGGGATCCTACGAGCAGTACTTC; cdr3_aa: CASSAGLAGSYEQYF
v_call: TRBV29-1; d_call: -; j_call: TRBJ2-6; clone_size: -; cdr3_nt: TGCAGCGTTCGGGACTCTGGGGCCAACGTCCTGACTTTC; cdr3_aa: CSVRDSGANVLTF
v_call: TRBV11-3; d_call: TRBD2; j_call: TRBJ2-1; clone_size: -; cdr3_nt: TGTGCCAGCAGCCAAAGTCGGGAGGGCCGGAATGAGCAGTTCTTC; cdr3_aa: CASSQSREGRNEQFF
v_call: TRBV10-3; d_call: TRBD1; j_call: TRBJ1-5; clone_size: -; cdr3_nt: TGTGCCATCAGTGATGCGGGACAGGACAATCAGCCCCAGCATTTT; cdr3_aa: CAISDAGQDNQPQHF
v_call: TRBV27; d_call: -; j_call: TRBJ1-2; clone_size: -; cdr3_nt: TGTGCCAGCAGTAAAAGCCCGGGTCCTACATATGGCTACACCTTC; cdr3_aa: CASSKSPGPTYGYTF
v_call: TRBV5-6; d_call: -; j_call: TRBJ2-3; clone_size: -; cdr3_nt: TGTGCCAGCAGCTTGGCACAGGGCACAGATACGCAGTATTTT; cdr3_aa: CASSLAQGTDTQYF
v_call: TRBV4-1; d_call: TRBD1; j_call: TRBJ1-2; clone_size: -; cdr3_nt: TGCGCCAGCAGCCAACCAAAAACTCGACAGGGGGGGTATGGCTACACCTTC; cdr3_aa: CASSQPKTRQGGYGYTF
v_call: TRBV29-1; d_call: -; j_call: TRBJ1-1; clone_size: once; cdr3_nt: TGCAGCGCTCGGACAGTAGCTGAAGCTTTCTTT; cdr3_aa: CSARTVAEAFF
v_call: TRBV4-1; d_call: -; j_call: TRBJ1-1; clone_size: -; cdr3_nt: TGCGCCAGCAGCCAAGATCTCACTGAAGCTTTCTTT; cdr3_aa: CASSQDLTEAFF
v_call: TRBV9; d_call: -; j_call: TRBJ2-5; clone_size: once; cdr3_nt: TGTGCCAGCAGCGGACGAGACCTGACAGGATACCTACAAGAGACCCAGTACTTC; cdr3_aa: CASSGRDLTGYLQETQYF
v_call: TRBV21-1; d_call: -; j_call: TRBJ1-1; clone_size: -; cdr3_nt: TGTGCCAGTTGCCGACGGGGTGCGGGACAGGGTTGGAACACTGAAGCTTTCTTT; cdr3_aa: CASCRRGAGQGWNTEAFF
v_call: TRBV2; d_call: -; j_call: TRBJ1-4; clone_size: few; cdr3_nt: TGTGCCAGCAGTGACCACTTTGAGAAACTGTTTTTT; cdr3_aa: CASSDHFEKLFF
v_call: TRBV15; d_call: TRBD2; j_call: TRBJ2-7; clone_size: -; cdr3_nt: TGTGCCACCAGCAGAGATAGAGGGACTAGCGGTCCCTCCTACGAGCAGTACTTC; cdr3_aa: CATSRDRGTSGPSYEQYF
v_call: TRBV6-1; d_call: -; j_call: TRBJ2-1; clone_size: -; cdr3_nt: TGTGCCAGTGACGAGGAGCATTTAGAGTATGAGCAGTTCTTC; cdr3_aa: CASDEEHLEYEQFF
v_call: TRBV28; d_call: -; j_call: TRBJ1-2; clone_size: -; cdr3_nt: TGTGCCAGCAGGGACAGTTCCTATGGCTACACCTTC; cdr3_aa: CASRDSSYGYTF
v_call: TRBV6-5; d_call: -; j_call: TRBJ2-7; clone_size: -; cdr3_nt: TGTGCCAGCAGTTACTCTGACAGGACCTACGAGCAGTACTTC; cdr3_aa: CASSYSDRTYEQYF
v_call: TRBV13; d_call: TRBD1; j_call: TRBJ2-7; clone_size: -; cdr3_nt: TGTGCCAGCAGCCCTCCGGGACAGGGGGGCGAGCAGTACTTC; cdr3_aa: CASSPPGQGGEQYF
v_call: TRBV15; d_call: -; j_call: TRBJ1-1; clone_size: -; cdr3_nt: TGTGCCACCAGCAGAGATCTTACAGGCACTGAAGCTTTCTTT; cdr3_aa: CATSRDLTGTEAFF
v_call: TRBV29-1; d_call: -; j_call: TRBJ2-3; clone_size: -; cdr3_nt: TGCAGCGCCGCGACAGGCACAGATACGCAGTATTTT; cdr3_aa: CSAATGTDTQYF
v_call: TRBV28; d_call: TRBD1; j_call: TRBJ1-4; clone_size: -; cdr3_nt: TGTGCCAGCAGGGAGACAGGGGGCGATGAAAAACTGTTTTTT; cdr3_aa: CASRETGGDEKLFF
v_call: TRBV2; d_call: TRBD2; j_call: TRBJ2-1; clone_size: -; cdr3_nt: TGTGCCAGCAGTGAAAGGCGACTAGCGGGAGGCACTGAGCAGTTCTTC; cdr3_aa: CASSERRLAGGTEQFF
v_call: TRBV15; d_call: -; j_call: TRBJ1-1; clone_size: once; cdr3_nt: TGTGCCACCAGCAGAATTGAGATATACGGGGTTGAAGCTTTCTTT; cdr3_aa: CATSRIEIYGVEAFF
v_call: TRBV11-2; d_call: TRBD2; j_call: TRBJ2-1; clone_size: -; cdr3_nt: TGTGCCAGCAGCTCCGACACTAGCGGGAGGAGCTCCTACAATGAGCAGTTCTTC; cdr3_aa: CASSSDTSGRSSYNEQFF
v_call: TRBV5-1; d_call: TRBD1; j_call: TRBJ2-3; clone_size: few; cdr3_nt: TGCGCCAGCAGCGCGACAGGGCCGGGCGATACGCAGTATTTT; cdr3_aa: CASSATGPGDTQYF
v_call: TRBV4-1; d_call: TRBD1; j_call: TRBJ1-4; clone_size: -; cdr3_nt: TGCGCCAGCAGCCAGCCCTTGAGGGGGCCGGGTAAGGGTGAAAAACTGTTTTTT; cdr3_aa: CASSQPLRGPGKGEKLFF
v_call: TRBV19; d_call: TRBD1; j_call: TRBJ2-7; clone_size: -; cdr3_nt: TGTGCCAGTAGGACCGGGACAGGGCCCTACGAGCAGTACTTC; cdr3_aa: CASRTGTGPYEQYF
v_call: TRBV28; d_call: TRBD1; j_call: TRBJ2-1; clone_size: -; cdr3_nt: TGTGCCAGTCTCAGACAGGGGCTCCCACATGAGCAGTTCTTC; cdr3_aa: CASLRQGLPHEQFF
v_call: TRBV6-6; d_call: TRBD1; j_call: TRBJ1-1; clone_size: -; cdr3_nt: TGTGCCAGCAGTTCCGGGACAGGGAACACTGAAGCTTTCTTT; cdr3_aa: CASSSGTGNTEAFF